This passage covers 7 T cell receptor beta chains from one sample sequenced in a study of OX40 agonist ivuxolimab in advanced cancers. Here immunoSEQ multiplex PCR was the method, and the copy in TCRdb shows in-frame clones only, minus some. The profile shows fewer than 30,000 clones, roughly 77% of them singletons. Material: CD4+ or CD8+ T cells sorted from blood, obtained in a trial of the OX40 agonist ivuxolimab. These receptors were taken from an adult with an advanced solid tumor such as melanoma, head and neck, liver or kidney cancer.

This chain connects TRBV4-2 to TRBJ1-5; 12 bases agree with TRBD1. Germline lookup yields CDR1 LGHNA and CDR2 YNFKEQ. The CDR3 is 19 residues long. Germline trimming cut 1 base from V and 6 bases from J; bases unmatched to any gene: 13. For the CDR3, the DNA is TGTGCCAGCAGCCAAGGCGACCGGGACAGGGGGCTTTTCGGTCAGCCCCAGCATTTT. Its protein is CASSQGDRDRGLFGQPQHF.

This sequence joins TRBV6-5 and TRBJ1-1, with TRBD1 as a possible D gene (5 bases). Germline V lookup: CDR1 MNHEY, CDR2 SVGAGI. The V and J ends lost 6 bases and 6 bases respectively, with 17 bases between them. This CDR3 contains 14 residues. This chain's CDR3 is CASSRQNRVAEAFF. DNA for the CDR3: TGTGCCAGCAGCCGACAGAACCGGGTCGCTGAAGCTTTCTTT.

This clone was found many times. V and J are TRBV19 and TRBJ1-5; D not resolved. This CDR3 has 14 residues. Germline loops: CDR1 LNHDA, CDR2 SQIVND (reference sequence). Trimming stripped 3 bases from V and 7 bases from J, with 13 bases between. The CDR3, as DNA: TGTGCCAGTAGTATGCGGTGGGTAGGGCAGCCCCAGCATTTT. It codes for CASSMRWVGQPQHF.

V gene TRBV4-1 combines with J gene TRBJ1-2, with 7 nucleotides matching TRBD1. Germline CDR1 is MGHRA and CDR2 is YSYEKL. V shed 2 bases, J shed 8 bases, and the junction held 5 bases outside the gene matches. This CDR3 is 13 amino acids long. Here the CDR3 DNA reads TGCGCCAGCAGCCAACCGACAGGGTTCGGCTACACCTTC. Translating it yields CASSQPTGFGYTF.

This clone has a handful of counts. The rearrangement joins TRBV10-1 to TRBJ2-7; 9 bases line up with TRBD1. From germline, CDR1 is WNHNN and CDR2 SYGVQD (reference sequence). The CDR3 loop spans 14 amino acids. V dropped 5 bases and J dropped 2; count of bases not matched to a gene: 4. CDR3 sequence (DNA): TGCGCCAGCAGTCCGGGACAGGGCCCCTACGAGCAGTACTTC. Translation gives CASSPGQGPYEQYF.

The chain carries TRBV6-5 and TRBJ2-3, with D hard to call. Germline CDR1 reads MNHEY; CDR2 reads SVGAGI. V dropped 0 bases and J dropped 5 bases, with 12 bases sitting between them. The CDR3 contains 15 residues. The CDR3 is CASSYSMSSGDTQYF. The CDR3 coding sequence is TGTGCCAGCAGTTACTCGATGTCTAGTGGAGATACGCAGTATTTT.

This CDR3 reads CASSQGLEMSYEQYF. For the CDR3, the DNA is TGTGCCAGCAGCCAGGGACTAGAGATGTCCTACGAGCAGTACTTC. The chain has TRBV13 and TRBJ2-7; 8 bases are a match to TRBD2. This CDR3 comprises 15 residues. Germline V gene lookup returns CDR1 PRHDT and CDR2 FYEKMQ (reference sequence). Germline trimming cut 5 bases from V and 1 base from J; bases unmatched to any gene: 7.